The 21 T cell receptor beta chains reported below all come from one sample, sequenced in a study of neoadjuvant anti-PD-1 for oral cavity cancer. The data were produced by immunoSEQ multiplex PCR, yet TCRdb's version contains in-frame clones alone and is incomplete. Counted here are about 14,000 clones, approximately 71% occurring once; the ten biggest clones make up 2.5% to 3%. The sequenced sample was PBMCs, obtained before nivolumab (anti-PD-1) treatment. Source of these receptors: a person aged 40-85 years with oral cavity squamous cell carcinoma.

This clone was seen a few times. This chain links TRBV7-2 with TRBJ2-1; D is undetermined. This CDR3 is 13 amino acids long. Germline V gene data show CDR1 as SGHTA and CDR2 as FQGNSA. Deletions cut 3 bases from V and 7 bases from J, with 10 bases between. CDR3 sequence reads: CASSFGPNNEQFF. In DNA, the CDR3 is TGTGCCAGCAGCTTCGGGCCTAATAATGAGCAGTTCTTC.

This clone was picked up a small number of times. V gene TRBV9 combines with J gene TRBJ1-5, with unresolved D. CDR1 is SGDLS and CDR2 is YYNGEE in the germline V gene. CDR3 size: 13 residues. Trimming stripped 0 bases from V and 6 bases from J, with 7 bases between. The CDR3: CASSVGGTQPQHF. CDR3 in DNA: TGTGCCAGCAGCGTAGGGGGTACTCAGCCCCAGCATTTT.

This chain links TRBV10-3 with TRBJ1-2; D is possibly TRBD1 (6 bases). V was trimmed by 0 bases and J by 6 bases, leaving 20 bases between them. CDR1 ENHRY and CDR2 SYGVKD come from the germline V gene. The length of the CDR3 is 17 residues. CDR3 loop: CAISESEGGAQTNGYTF. As DNA, the CDR3 is TGTGCCATCAGTGAGTCGGAGGGGGGGGCGCAAACAAATGGCTACACCTTC.

This clone was detected only a few times. This chain joins TRBV2 and TRBJ2-2; 12 bases align to TRBD1. The V and J ends lost 6 bases and 7 bases, in that order; junction bases with no gene match: 3. The germline gives CDR1 SNHLY, CDR2 FYNNEI. CDR3 length equals 14 residues. This CDR3 reads CASRGTGGFGELFF. CDR3 in DNA: TGTGCCAGCAGAGGGACAGGGGGCTTCGGGGAGCTGTTTTTT.

This clone was observed a few times. J is TRBJ1-1 and V is TRBV28; D is perhaps TRBD1 (5 bases). This CDR3 contains 15 residues. The ends were cut back, 5 bases at V and 1 base at J, with 14 bases in the middle. Looked up from germline, CDR1 is MDHEN and CDR2 is SYDVKM. DNA of the CDR3: TGTGCCAGCAGTCTCCTGGGACGGGGGAACACTGAAGCTTTCTTT. This gives the protein CASSLLGRGNTEAFF.

There are a few counts of this clone. Here the CDR3 DNA reads TGTGCCAGCAGTGGTAAGGGGACCCAGTACTTC. It translates to CASSGKGTQYF. The chain links TRBV2 to TRBJ2-5; D is undetermined. The CDR3 runs to 11 residues. V shed 4 bases and J shed 7 bases, with 7 bases lying between them. Germline CDR1 SNHLY, CDR2 FYNNEI.

This clone was counted only a few times. The chain recombines TRBV2 with TRBJ2-5; 7 nucleotides match TRBD1. This CDR3 spans 14 amino acids. Germline assignment: CDR1 SNHLY and CDR2 FYNNEI. Trimming at V came to 5 bases and at J to 1 base, leaving 4 bases not matched to a gene. The CDR3 is CASSPDRAQETQYF. The CDR3 DNA is TGTGCCAGCAGTCCAGACAGGGCCCAAGAGACCCAGTACTTC.

Here the CDR3 reads CAWSTRGGYTF. Here the CDR3 DNA reads TGTGCCTGGAGTACTCGGGGGGGCTACACCTTC. The chain has TRBV30 and TRBJ1-2; tentatively, D is TRBD1 (5 bases). The CDR3 loop spans 11 amino acids. Between the trimmed V and J ends, which lost 2 bases and 8 bases, there was a span of 9 bases. CDR1 GTSNPN and CDR2 SVGIG come from the germline V gene (reference sequence).

The chain carries TRBV5-1 and TRBJ2-5; 10 positions match TRBD2. Germline V gene sequence: CDR1 SGHRS, CDR2 YFSETQ. V was clipped by 7 bases and J by 5 bases; unmatched bases: 14. The CDR3 extends over 16 amino acids. CDR3 region: CASSSRAGGPLETQYF. The DNA for the CDR3 is TGCGCCAGCTCGTCCCGAGCGGGAGGGCCTTTGGAGACCCAGTACTTC.

The chain carries TRBV11-3 and TRBJ2-3; 7 bases align to TRBD1. J lost 1 base, V lost 5 bases, and 3 bases had no gene match. The CDR3 has 14 amino acids. Looked up from germline, CDR1 is SGHNT and CDR2 is YENEEA. The DNA of the CDR3 is TGTGCCAGCAGCCTCGACAGGGGCACAGATACGCAGTATTTT. This gives the protein CASSLDRGTDTQYF.

The chain has TRBV19 and TRBJ1-4, with unresolved D. The CDR3 is 15 amino acids. Germline values: CDR1 LNHDA, CDR2 SQIVND (reference sequence). Between the trimmed V and J ends, which lost 5 bases and 3 bases, there was a span of 13 bases. In DNA form, the CDR3 reads TGTGCCAGTAGTTCAAGCGGAGTATCTAATGAAAAACTGTTTTTT. Its translation: CASSSSGVSNEKLFF.

This clone was seen just once. This specimen includes other DNA sequences encoding the same CDR3. The chain is built from TRBV30 and TRBJ2-5, with D unresolved. V was clipped by 0 bases and J by 4 bases, with 3 bases between them. Per the germline V gene, CDR1 is GTSNPN and CDR2 is SVGIG (reference sequence). This CDR3 is 11 amino acids long. CDR3 sequence reads: CAWSVGETQYF. The CDR3 DNA follows: TGTGCCTGGAGTGTTGGAGAGACCCAGTACTTC. Full variable domain (missing parts from reference TRBV30 and TRBJ2-5): SQTIHQWPATLVQPVGSPLSLECTVEGTSNPNLYWYRQAAGRGLQLLFYSVGIGQISSEVPQNLSASRPQDRQFILSSKKLLLSDSGFYLCAWSVGETQYFGPGTRLLVL.

This clone has just a few counts. The rearrangement links TRBV27 to TRBJ1-2, with TRBD1 as a possible D gene (6 bases). CDR1 and CDR2 (germline): MNHEY, SMNVEV (reference sequence). The V end lost 3 bases, the J end lost 8 bases, and 13 bases lay between the germline ends. The CDR3 runs to 13 residues. CDR3 coding DNA: TGTGCCAGCAGTTTTTCAGGGGTAGAGGGCTACACCTTC. Its protein is CASSFSGVEGYTF.

V is TRBV6-1 and J is TRBJ2-3; no definite D call. V was pared by 4 bases and J by 2 bases, with 10 bases between. The CDR3 spans 14 residues. The germline gives CDR1 MNHNS, CDR2 SASEGT. CDR3 residues: CASSAPGHTDTQYF. The CDR3 DNA is TGTGCCAGCAGTGCACCCGGCCACACAGATACGCAGTATTTT.

CDR3 coding DNA: TGTGCCAGCAGGGGACAGGGTGACACAGATACGCAGTATTTT. This translates into CASRGQGDTDTQYF. The J gene is TRBJ2-3, the V gene TRBV6-4, with TRBD1 identical over 9 bases. Germline-derived CDR1 and CDR2 are MRHNA and SNTAGT. J was trimmed by 2 bases and V by 6 bases; bases with no gene match: 3. The CDR3 spans 14 residues.

The chain combines TRBV27 with TRBJ1-5; D is unresolved. The V and J ends lost 4 bases and 4 bases respectively, with 5 bases between them. The CDR3 length is 12 residues. Germline CDR1 and CDR2: MNHEY and SMNVEV (reference sequence). The CDR3 reads CASSSRNQPQHF. DNA of the CDR3: TGTGCCAGCAGTTCGCGAAATCAGCCCCAGCATTTT.

V and J are TRBV30 and TRBJ2-7; no clear D gene. V lost 3 bases and J lost 3, with 12 bases in between. Germline V gene data show CDR1 as GTSNPN and CDR2 as SVGIG (reference sequence). There are 13 residues in the CDR3. CDR3 in DNA: TGTGCCTGGAGCATTTCCTCTCGCTACGAGCAGTACTTC. It specifies CAWSISSRYEQYF.

The V call is TRBV7-9, the J call TRBJ2-5, with 11 bases matching TRBD1. Germline loops: CDR1 SEHNR, CDR2 FQNEAQ (reference sequence). There are 19 residues in the CDR3. J was trimmed by 4 bases and V by 3 bases; bases with no gene match: 16. DNA of the CDR3: TGTGCCAGCAGCTTCCGAAAAATGGGACAGGGGGTCCGGGGAGAGACCCAGTACTTC. Translation: CASSFRKMGQGVRGETQYF.

This clone showed up just once. This rearrangement joins TRBV6-5 to TRBJ2-2; 7 nucleotides agree with TRBD2. CDR3 length: 12 amino acids. Unmatched junction bases numbered 5, after V lost 10 bases and J lost 6 bases. Germline values: CDR1 MNHEY, CDR2 SVGAGI. CDR3 nucleotides: TGTGCCACCGGACTAGTTCCCGGGGAGCTGTTTTTT. This sequence encodes CATGLVPGELFF.

The CDR3 spells CASSAVTVNTEAFF. The DNA for the CDR3 is TGTGCCAGCAGCGCAGTGACAGTGAACACTGAAGCTTTCTTT. The V and J genes are TRBV7-8 and TRBJ1-1; TRBD1 is a possible D gene (5 bases). The CDR3 extends over 14 amino acids. Trimming stripped 5 bases from V and 0 bases from J, with 10 bases between. CDR1 SGHVS and CDR2 FQNEAQ come from the germline V gene.

This sequence joins TRBV9 and TRBJ2-1; D is perhaps TRBD2 (5 bases). Germline CDR1 reads SGDLS; CDR2 reads YYNGEE. This CDR3 has 15 residues. Between the trimmed V and J ends, which lost 0 bases and 9 bases, there was a span of 16 bases. The CDR3, as DNA: TGTGCCAGCAGCGTAGGAGGGTCTGGAAATGGTGAGCAGTTCTTC. Its translation is CASSVGGSGNGEQFF.